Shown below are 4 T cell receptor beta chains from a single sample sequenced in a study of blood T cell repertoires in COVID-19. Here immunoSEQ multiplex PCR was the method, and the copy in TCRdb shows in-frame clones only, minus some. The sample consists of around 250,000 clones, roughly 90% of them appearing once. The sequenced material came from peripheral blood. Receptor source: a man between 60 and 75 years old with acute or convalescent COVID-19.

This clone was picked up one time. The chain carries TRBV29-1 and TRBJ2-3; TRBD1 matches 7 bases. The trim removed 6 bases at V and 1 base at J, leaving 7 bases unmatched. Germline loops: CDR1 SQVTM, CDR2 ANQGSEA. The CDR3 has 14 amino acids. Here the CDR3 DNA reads TGCAGCGTCAAAGACAGGGTTGGCACAGATACGCAGTATTTT. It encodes CSVKDRVGTDTQYF.

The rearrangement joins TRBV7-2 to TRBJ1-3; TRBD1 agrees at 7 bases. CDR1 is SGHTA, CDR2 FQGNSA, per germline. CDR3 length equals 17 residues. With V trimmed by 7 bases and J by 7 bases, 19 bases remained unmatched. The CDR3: CASTRLGAGQDLNTIYF. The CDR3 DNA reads TGTGCCAGCACCCGACTAGGGGCAGGACAGGACCTCAACACCATATATTTT.

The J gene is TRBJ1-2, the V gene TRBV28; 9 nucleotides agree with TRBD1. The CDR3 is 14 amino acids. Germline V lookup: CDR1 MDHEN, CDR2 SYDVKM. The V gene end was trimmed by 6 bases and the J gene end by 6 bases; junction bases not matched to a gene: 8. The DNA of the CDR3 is TGTGCCAGCAGCCCGGACAGGGGTCGGGATGGCTACACCTTC. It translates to CASSPDRGRDGYTF.

CDR3 amino acids: CASSGGEGRKLFF. The CDR3 DNA reads TGTGCCAGCAGTGGGGGAGAAGGGAGAAAACTGTTTTTT. The genes are TRBV25-1 and TRBJ1-4; D is undetermined. The germline CDR1 and CDR2 sequences are MGHDK and SYGVNS. The V and J ends lost 4 bases and 10 bases respectively, with 13 bases between them. This CDR3 has 13 residues. Complete variable domain (other parts from reference TRBV25-1 and TRBJ1-4): EADIYQTPRYLVIGTGKKITLECSQTMGHDKMYWYQQDPGMELHLIHYSYGVNSTEKGDLSSESTVSRIRTEHFPLTLESARPSHTSQYLCASSGGEGRKLFFGSGTQLSVL.